This T cell receptor (beta chain) emerged from a study of blood T cell repertoires in COVID-19. The overall study: From the United States, Italy and Spain came samples of acute and convalescent COVID-19.

CDR3 length equals 13 residues. Germline CDR1 is SQVTM and CDR2 is ANQGSEA. The ends lost 5 bases at V and 0 bases at J; junction bases unmatched: 4. Source study methods: Estimates of nucleated cell counts were drawn from the amplification of reference gene primers. This table comes from immunoSEQ multiplex PCR, and its TCRdb copy is limited to in-frame clones, with some not included. V, J and clone size are those of that table, while D and trimming were read from the DNA. The sample has around 100,000 clones; approximately 86% are singletons. The rearrangement uses TRBV29-1 and TRBJ2-7, with TRBD1 matching 7 bases. The sequenced material came from peripheral blood. The receptor was derived from a human donor in a cohort sampled during active COVID-19. The CDR3 nucleotides are TGCAGCGTTAGGGACAGTCACTCCTACGAGCAGTACTTC. Protein sequence: CSVRDSHSYEQYF.